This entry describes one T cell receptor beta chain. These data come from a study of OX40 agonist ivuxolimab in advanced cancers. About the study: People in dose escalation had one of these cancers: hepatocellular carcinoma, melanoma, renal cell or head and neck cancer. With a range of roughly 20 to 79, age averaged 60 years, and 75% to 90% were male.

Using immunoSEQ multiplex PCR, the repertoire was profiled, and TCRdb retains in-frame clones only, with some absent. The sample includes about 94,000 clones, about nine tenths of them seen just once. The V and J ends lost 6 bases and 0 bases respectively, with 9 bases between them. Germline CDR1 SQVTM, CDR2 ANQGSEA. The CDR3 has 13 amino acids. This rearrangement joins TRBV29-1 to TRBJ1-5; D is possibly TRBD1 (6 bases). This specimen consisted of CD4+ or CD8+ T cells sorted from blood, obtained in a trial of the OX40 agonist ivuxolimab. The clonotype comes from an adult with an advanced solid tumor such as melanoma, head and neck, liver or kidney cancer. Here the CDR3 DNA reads TGCAGCGTGAAGGACAGTAGCAATCAGCCCCAGCATTTT. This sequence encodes CSVKDSSNQPQHF.